This TCR beta chain came from a study of vaccination and CD4 T cells after COVID-19. On the study more broadly: Overlapping SARS-CoV-2, HCoV-NL63, HCoV-OC43 and HCoV-229E spike peptides stimulated the cells. As control conditions, cultures were given either a CEFX pool serving as positive control, an HIV-1 Nef pool, or no peptide at all.

Regarding treatment: approximately nine-day PBMC culture with coronavirus spike peptide pools or control peptides (ViraFEST assay). In its sample, this clonotype was seen a few times. Its antigen remains unidentified. Sequencing of the DNA from cultured CD4+ T cells was carried out with the Oncomine TCR Beta short-read assay. Each CDR3 protein is one row after TCRdb ran MiXCR on the PCR reads. The sample includes roughly 11,000 distinct CDR3 sequences, about two thirds of them seen just once. This CDR3 has 11 amino acids. Germline V gene data show CDR1 as DFQATT and CDR2 as SNEGSKA (reference sequence). V lost 6 bases and J 4 bases, leaving 9 bases between the germline ends.

The sample taken for sequencing was CD4+ T cells from blood, cultured in vitro. The TCR comes from a human donor who had recovered from COVID-19. V is TRBV20-1 and J is TRBJ2-5; D is uncertain. The CDR3 region is CSARKRETQYF. The CDR3 bases are TGCAGTGCAAGAAAGAGAGAGACCCAGTACTTC.